The present T cell receptor (beta chain) was sequenced within a study of blood T cell repertoires in COVID-19. Whole-study context: Samples representing acute and convalescent COVID-19 were sourced from the United States, Italy and Spain. In each case, the material was cDNA or gDNA derived from T cells, B-cell-depleted T cells, or PBMCs.

The germline V gene encodes CDR1 WSHSY and CDR2 SAAADI. The CDR3 is 12 residues long. V was clipped by 4 bases and J by 3 bases, with 7 bases between them. Profiled with immunoSEQ multiplex PCR; TCRdb holds only in-frame clones, not every one. The table has 160,000 or so clones, 84% seen once. V gene TRBV10-2 combines with J gene TRBJ2-7; possibly TRBD1 for D (5 bases). Material for sequencing was peripheral blood. The receptor's source is a woman aged 80 or over with acute or convalescent COVID-19. The CDR3 sequence: CASSVQGYEQYF. The CDR3 DNA follows: TGCGCCAGCAGTGTGCAGGGCTACGAGCAGTACTTC.